These 14 T cell receptor beta chains were all obtained from the same sample, sequenced in a study of shared clonotypes between healthy human individuals. Sequenced by immunoSEQ multiplex PCR; TCRdb stores in-frame clones only, minus some. In the table there are 2 million to 2.5 million clones, roughly 93% of which are singletons. Sequenced sample: naive CD4+ T cells from PBMCs. Specified subset: CD45RA+ positively selected. The receptor set was obtained from a man younger than 35 in good health. Some clones in this sample may be carry-over from other donors' samples.

This clone was picked up one time. V is TRBV5-1 and J is TRBJ1-1, with D perhaps TRBD1 (6 bases). Germline CDR1 is SGHRS and CDR2 is YFSETQ. The V end was cut by 4 bases, the J end by 1 base, with 17 bases between. CDR3 size: 16 residues. The CDR3 region has the DNA TGCGCCAGCAGCGGGGGCTTGGTCAATTCGAACACTGAAGCTTTCTTT. This sequence encodes CASSGGLVNSNTEAFF.

V and J are TRBV18 and TRBJ2-3, with 10 positions matching TRBD1. V gave up 5 bases and J gave up 3 bases; unmatched junction bases: 2. The CDR3 is made up of 14 amino acids. Germline V lookup: CDR1 KGHSH, CDR2 LQKENI. As DNA, the CDR3 is TGTGCCAGCTCATGGACAGGGGGGACAGATACGCAGTATTTT. This translates into CASSWTGGTDTQYF.

The rearrangement links TRBV5-1 to TRBJ1-2, with D perhaps TRBD1 (5 bases). Trimming left V 0 bases short and J 4 bases short, with 10 bases between. Germline V gene lookup returns CDR1 SGHRS and CDR2 YFSETQ. The CDR3 extends over 14 amino acids. The CDR3 protein is CASSLDAGPYGYTF. CDR3 coding DNA: TGCGCCAGCAGCTTGGATGCAGGGCCCTATGGCTACACCTTC.

This clone was picked up one time. The chain uses TRBV28 and TRBJ1-2, with TRBD1 matching 8 bases. The CDR3 is 15 amino acids. Trimming took 5 bases from V and 4 from J; bases not matched to a gene: 9. CDR1 MDHEN and CDR2 SYDVKM come from the germline V gene. The CDR3 DNA reads TGTGCCAGCAGTCCTTACTCCGGGACAGGCTATGGCTACACCTTC. Translation: CASSPYSGTGYGYTF.

This chain links TRBV4-3 with TRBJ1-4; 9 nucleotides match TRBD1. The CDR3 runs 15 residues. From germline, CDR1 is LGHNA and CDR2 YSLEER. After removal of 5 bases from V and 8 bases from J, the junction contained 9 bases not matched to a gene. The CDR3: CASSASGTGLEKLFF. The CDR3 region has the DNA TGCGCCAGCAGCGCTTCCGGGACAGGGTTGGAAAAACTGTTTTTT.

The gene calls are TRBV18 and TRBJ2-5; the D is unclear. The germline CDR1 and CDR2 sequences are KGHSH and LQKENI. V was pared by 2 bases and J by 1 base, with 11 bases between. The CDR3 extends over 15 amino acids. CDR3 in amino acids: CASSPRSNAQETQYF. The CDR3 DNA reads as TGTGCCAGCTCACCAAGGTCGAACGCCCAAGAGACCCAGTACTTC.

The chain recombines TRBV7-9 with TRBJ2-7, with 7 bases that match TRBD1. Germline V gene data show CDR1 as SEHNR and CDR2 as FQNEAQ (reference sequence). The V gene end was trimmed by 5 bases and the J gene end by 3 bases; junction bases not matched to a gene: 13. This CDR3 is 16 amino acids long. The CDR3, as DNA: TGTGCCAGCAGCATCCGGAGACAGGGAAGGGGCTACGAGCAGTACTTC. It translates to CASSIRRQGRGYEQYF. Together with reference TRBV7-9 and TRBJ2-7, the CDR3 gives the full variable domain: DTGVSQNPRHKITKRGQNVTFRCDPISEHNRLYWYRQTLGQGPEFLTYFQNEAQLEKSRLLSDRFSAERPKGSFSTLEIQRTEQGDSAMYLCASSIRRQGRGYEQYFGPGTRLTVT.

The chain recombines TRBV5-4 with TRBJ1-1; a weak D match, TRBD1 (5 bases). The V gene lost 4 bases and the J gene lost 2 bases, with 12 bases spanning the gap. Germline CDR1 is SGHNT and CDR2 is YYREEE (reference sequence). CDR3 length: 14 amino acids. The DNA of the CDR3 is TGTGCCAGCAGCGGGGACGGAGGAAACACTGAAGCTTTCTTT. Translated, it gives CASSGDGGNTEAFF.

The gene calls are TRBV5-1 and TRBJ2-1, with TRBD1 identical over 7 bases. With V trimmed by 0 bases and J by 6 bases, 6 bases remained unmatched. Germline V lookup: CDR1 SGHRS, CDR2 YFSETQ. The CDR3 runs 15 residues. The CDR3 DNA sequence: TGCGCCAGCAGCTTGGGGGGGACAGCCCTCAATGAGCAGTTCTTC. Translating it yields CASSLGGTALNEQFF.

This clone was detected only once. This chain links TRBV28 with TRBJ2-6; D is unclear. In germline, CDR1 is MDHEN, CDR2 SYDVKM. The CDR3 contains 15 residues. The V gene lost 6 bases and the J gene lost 0 bases, with 9 bases spanning the gap. The CDR3 bases are TGTGCCAGCAGACCCGAGGTCTCTGGGGCCAACGTCCTGACTTTC. Translated: CASRPEVSGANVLTF. Full variable domain (outside the CDR3, taken from reference TRBV28 and TRBJ2-6): DVKVTQSSRYLVKRTGEKVFLECVQDMDHENMFWYRQDPGLGLRLIYFSYDVKMKEKGDIPEGYSVSREKKERFSLILESASTNQTSMYLCASRPEVSGANVLTFGAGSRLTVL.

The chain has TRBV29-1 and TRBJ2-7; 7 bases are a match to TRBD2. The CDR3 is 14 amino acids. V gave up 7 bases and J gave up 1 base; unmatched junction bases: 10. CDR1 SQVTM and CDR2 ANQGSEA come from the germline V gene. This chain's CDR3 is CSARLRGFSYEQYF. DNA for the CDR3: TGCAGCGCCCGGTTGCGGGGGTTTTCCTACGAGCAGTACTTC.

About this clone: Other DNA sequences of this sample code for an identical CDR3. V is TRBV9 and J is TRBJ2-2; D is unresolved. Per germline, CDR1 SGDLS and CDR2 YYNGEE. Trimming stripped 2 bases from V and 4 bases from J, with 6 bases between. CDR3 length: 13 amino acids. The CDR3 bases are TGTGCCAGCAGCGTTTTTTCCACCGGGGAGCTGTTTTTT. It codes for CASSVFSTGELFF. The variable domain in full, with the rest retrieved from reference TRBV9 and TRBJ2-2, is DSGVTQTPKHLITATGQRVTLRCSPRSGDLSVYWYQQSLDQGLQFLIQYYNGEERAKGNILERFSAQQFPDLHSELNLSSLELGDSALYFCASSVFSTGELFFGEGSRLTVL.

The rearrangement joins TRBV19 to TRBJ2-3; D perhaps matches TRBD2 (6 bases). CDR3 size: 16 residues. Germline V gene sequence: CDR1 LNHDA, CDR2 SQIVND (reference sequence). The V gene lost 6 bases and the J gene lost 2 bases, with 18 bases spanning the gap. This CDR3 is CASRISGTSITDTQYF. Written as DNA, the CDR3 is TGTGCCAGTAGGATCTCCGGGACTTCAATCACAGATACGCAGTATTTT. Combining the CDR3 with reference TRBV19 and TRBJ2-3 gives the whole variable domain DGGITQSPKYLFRKEGQNVTLSCEQNLNHDAMYWYRQDPGQGLRLIYYSQIVNDFQKGDIAEGYSVSREKKESFPLTVTSAQKNPTAFYLCASRISGTSITDTQYFGPGTRLTVL.

This clone was counted a single time. The rearrangement uses TRBV5-1 and TRBJ2-1, with D perhaps assigned TRBD1 or TRBD2 (5 bases each). The CDR3 consists of 14 residues. The V end lost 3 bases, the J end lost 7 bases, and 14 bases lay between the germline ends. The germline V gene encodes CDR1 SGHRS and CDR2 YFSETQ. The CDR3 DNA follows: TGCGCCAGCAGCTCAGGGACCCATGGGAATGAGCAGTTCTTC. Protein product: CASSSGTHGNEQFF. Complete variable domain (other parts from reference TRBV5-1 and TRBJ2-1): KAGVTQTPRYLIKTRGQQVTLSCSPISGHRSVSWYQQTPGQGLQFLFEYFSETQRNKGNFPGRFSGRQFSNSRSEMNVSTLELGDSALYLCASSSGTHGNEQFFGPGTRLTVL.